The 14 T cell receptor beta chains given below trace back to one sample, sequenced in a study of post-analysis software for immune sequencing data. Study-level findings and limits: Comparison of patients with controls showed five or six TRBV segments more frequent in patients, TRBV5-6, TRBV5-1 and TRBV20-1 among them.

These receptors lack a known antigen. Prepared libraries of TCR beta cDNA carried unique molecular identifiers. TCRdb re-derived calls from the PCR reads in MiXCR, one entry per CDR3 protein. This sample has 350,000 to 450,000 distinct CDR3 sequences, with around a third found just once. Sequenced: blood. The source of these receptors is a girl aged 10-17 years with multiple sclerosis.

The chain uses TRBV10-3 and TRBJ2-1; possibly TRBD1 or TRBD2 for D (6 bases each). Gene TRBJ2-7 matches the end of the DNA better, so the J call may be wrong. CDR3 length: 16 residues. The germline gives CDR1 ENHRY, CDR2 SYGVKD. For the CDR3, the DNA is TGTGCCATCAGTTCACGGGGGACAAGCTCCTACAATGAGCAGTACTTC. This encodes CAISSRGTSSYNEQYF.

The V call is TRBV5-1, the J call TRBJ2-1, with D unresolved. CDR1 is SGHRS, CDR2 YFSETQ, per germline. Trimming took off 4 bases at V and 8 bases at J, with 10 bases between the two ends. The length of the CDR3 is 12 residues. CDR3 nucleotides: TGCGCCAGCAGCGTTTTACGTGATGAGCAGTTCTTC. It codes for CASSVLRDEQFF.

This clonotype was found once. Sequence at one end of the junction differs from germline and may be a read error. The chain carries TRBV9 and TRBJ2-3, with D possibly being TRBD1 or TRBD2 (5 bases each). Germline V gene sequence: CDR1 SGDLS, CDR2 YYNGEE. This CDR3 contains 13 residues. Here the CDR3 reads CASSVGTTDMQYF. The CDR3 nucleotides are TGTGCCAGCAGCGTTGGGACCACAGATATGCAGTATTTT.

Regarding this clonotype: A junction boundary mismatches the germline segment, possibly from a read error. V usage is TRBV11-2 and J usage is TRBJ2-1; no firm D call. The CDR3 loop spans 13 amino acids. Germline V gives CDR1 SGHAT, CDR2 FQNNGV. CDR3 sequence: CASYHNSHNEQFF. CDR3 in DNA: TGTGCCAGTTACCATAACTCCCACAATGAGCAGTTCTTC. The whole variable domain, filled in from reference TRBV11-2 and TRBJ2-1, reads EAGVAQSPRYKIIEKRQSVAFWCNPISGHATLYWYQQILGQGPKLLIQFQNNGVVDDSQLPKDRFSAERLKGVDSTLKIQPAKLEDSAVYLCASYHNSHNEQFFGPGTRLTVL.

This chain links TRBV3-1 with TRBJ1-1, with 10 bases aligning to TRBD1. The CDR3 is 17 residues long. Unmatched junction bases numbered 8, after V lost 0 bases and J lost 4 bases. Looked up from germline, CDR1 is LGHDT and CDR2 is YNNKEL (reference sequence). The chain's CDR3 is CASSQEGWGQGSTEAFF. CDR3 bases: TGTGCCAGCAGCCAAGAGGGGTGGGGACAGGGGAGCACTGAAGCTTTCTTT. The full variable domain, with the rest looked up from reference TRBV3-1 and TRBJ1-1, is DTAVSQTPKYLVTQMGNDKSIKCEQNLGHDTMYWYKQDSKKFLKIMFSYNNKELIINETVPNRFSPKSPDKAHLNLHINSLELGDSAVYFCASSQEGWGQGSTEAFFGQGTRLTVV.

This clonotype has a handful of counts. This chain uses TRBV13 with TRBJ1-1; tentatively, D is TRBD1 (5 bases). From germline, CDR1 is PRHDT and CDR2 FYEKMQ (reference sequence). This CDR3 has 11 amino acids. V was clipped by 4 bases and J by 9 bases, with 9 bases between them. CDR3: CASSYRDQAFF. The CDR3 DNA sequence: TGTGCCAGCAGCTATCGGGACCAAGCTTTCTTT.

With respect to this clonotype: A junction end diverges from the germline sequence, so it may reflect a read error. The chain employs TRBV5-5 and TRBJ2-1; D is undetermined. Germline assignment: CDR1 SGHKS and CDR2 YYEKEE (reference sequence). This CDR3 contains 15 residues. This chain's CDR3 is CASSLDRDSDNEQFF. CDR3 DNA sequence: TGTGCCAGCAGCTTGGACAGAGACTCCGACAATGAGCAGTTCTTC.

The chain has TRBV5-5 and TRBJ2-1, with D perhaps assigned TRBD1 or TRBD2 (5 bases each). Trimming pared 0 bases from V and 9 bases from J, leaving 22 bases between. This CDR3 is built from 17 residues. Germline CDR1 is SGHKS and CDR2 is YYEKEE (reference sequence). Here the CDR3 reads CASSLGLQVPQGVEQFF. CDR3 nucleotide sequence: TGTGCCAGCAGCTTGGGGTTACAGGTCCCCCAGGGAGTTGAGCAGTTCTTC.

The J gene is TRBJ2-4, the V gene TRBV20-1, with TRBD2 matching over 10 bases. The CDR3 has 16 amino acids. Losses at the gene ends were 3 bases for V and 3 bases for J; bases not matched to a gene: 8. The germline gives CDR1 DFQATT, CDR2 SNEGSKA (reference sequence). CDR3 protein: CSARKASSGGKNIQYF. In DNA, the CDR3 is TGCAGTGCTAGGAAGGCGTCTAGCGGGGGCAAAAACATTCAGTACTTC.

This clonotype was picked up a small number of times. This chain links TRBV6-5 with TRBJ1-2, with 8 nucleotides matching TRBD1. CDR3 length equals 11 residues. Germline loops: CDR1 MNHEY, CDR2 SVGAGI. J lost 8 bases, V lost 8 bases, and 4 bases had no gene match. Here the CDR3 reads CASGAGGGYTF. DNA of the CDR3: TGTGCCAGCGGAGCAGGGGGCGGCTACACCTTC.

The rearrangement uses TRBV7-6 and TRBJ2-1; 8 bases line up with TRBD1. The germline V gene encodes CDR1 SGHVS and CDR2 FNYEAQ. The CDR3 sequence is 15 residues long. Trimming took 5 bases from V and 0 from J; bases not matched to a gene: 3. CDR3 sequence: CASSRQGSSYNEQFF. In DNA form, the CDR3 reads TGTGCCAGCAGCCGACAGGGGAGCTCCTACAATGAGCAGTTCTTC.

This clonotype has only a few counts. The chain employs TRBV7-3 and TRBJ2-3; D remains unclear. Trimming shortened V by 4 bases and J by 6 bases, and 8 bases separated the two germline ends. The germline gives CDR1 SGHTA, CDR2 FQGTGA. The CDR3 runs to 12 residues. CDR3 sequence: CASSSELDTQYF. CDR3 DNA sequence: TGTGCCAGCAGCTCCGAGCTTGATACGCAGTATTTT.

This clonotype was detected a few times. V gene TRBV7-2 combines with J gene TRBJ1-4, with unresolved D. The CDR3 is made up of 13 amino acids. Trimming left V 7 bases short and J 8 bases short, with 14 bases between. The germline gives CDR1 SGHTA, CDR2 FQGNSA. In DNA form, the CDR3 reads TGTGCCAGCACCACCTTAACGGGGGAAAAACTGTTTTTT. Amino acids: CASTTLTGEKLFF.

V and J are TRBV25-1 and TRBJ2-7, with D tentatively TRBD1 (6 bases). V was trimmed by 3 bases and J by 6 bases, leaving 9 bases between them. The CDR3 is made up of 12 amino acids. In germline, CDR1 is MGHDK, CDR2 SYGVNS. The CDR3 DNA sequence: TGTGCCAGCAGTGACACAGGGCCCGAGCAGTACTTC. Translating it yields CASSDTGPEQYF.